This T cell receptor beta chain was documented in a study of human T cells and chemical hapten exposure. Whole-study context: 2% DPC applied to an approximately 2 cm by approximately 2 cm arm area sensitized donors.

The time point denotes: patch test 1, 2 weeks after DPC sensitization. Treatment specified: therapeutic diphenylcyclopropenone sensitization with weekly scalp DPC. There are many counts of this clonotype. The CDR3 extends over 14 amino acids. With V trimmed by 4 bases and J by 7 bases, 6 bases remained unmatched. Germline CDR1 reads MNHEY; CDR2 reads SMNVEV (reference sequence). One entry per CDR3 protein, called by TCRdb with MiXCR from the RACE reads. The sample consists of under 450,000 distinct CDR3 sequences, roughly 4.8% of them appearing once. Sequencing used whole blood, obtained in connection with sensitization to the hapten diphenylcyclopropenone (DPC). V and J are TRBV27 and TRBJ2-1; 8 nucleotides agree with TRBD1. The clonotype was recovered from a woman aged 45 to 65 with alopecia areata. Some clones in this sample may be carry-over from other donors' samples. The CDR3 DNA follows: TGTGCCAGCAGTTCAGGGGGCCGGGGGAATGAGCAGTTCTTC. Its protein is CASSSGGRGNEQFF.